These T cell receptor beta chains were read from a single sample in a study of T-cell memory formation after mild COVID-19. TCRdb reanalysed the 5' RACE reads using MiXCR and keeps one entry per CDR3 protein. The profile shows about 320,000 distinct CDR3 sequences, roughly 13% of them singletons. The sample comprised PBMCs or a T cell subset sorted from them (not recorded which). These receptors originate from a man between 18 and 35 years old who had mild COVID-19 (a few samples of this study predate the infection). Cell type and time point are not known. CDR3s include the opening cysteine and the closing phenylalanine or tryptophan. D genes are given only for firm matches. Size is stated for part of the rows, as once, few or many counts, or as a class when the clone is expanded.

v_gene,d_gene,abundance,j_gene,CDR3nt,CDR3aa
TRBV5-1,TRBD1,few,TRBJ2-2,TGCGCCAGCAGCTTGGAAAGATTAAGACAGGGGCGAGCCGGGGAGCTGTTTTTT,CASSLERLRQGRAGELFF
TRBV7-2,NA,many,TRBJ2-3,TGTGCCAGCAGCTCAAGTGGTGGGTTTGTCACAGATACGCAGTATTTT,CASSSSGGFVTDTQYF
TRBV5-4,NA,NA,TRBJ1-4,TGTGCCAGCAGCGTGGACGCCGGGAGCGAAAAACTGTTTTTT,CASSVDAGSEKLFF
TRBV25-1,TRBD1,few,TRBJ2-5,TGTGCCAGCAGTGAATATTCGGGGACAGGGGTTCGGGAGACCCAGTACTTC,CASSEYSGTGVRETQYF
TRBV6-2/TRBV6-3,NA,NA,TRBJ2-3,TGTGCCAGCAGTTACTCCGGATTAGATACGCAGTATTTT,CASSYSGLDTQYF
TRBV5-1,NA,few,TRBJ1-2,TGCGCCAGCAGCTTGGAGACCCTCGACTATGGCTACACCTTC,CASSLETLDYGYTF
TRBV10-3,TRBD1,NA,TRBJ2-2,TGTGCCATCAGTGAACGGGGACAGGGAGACACCGGGGAGCTGTTTTTT,CAISERGQGDTGELFF
TRBV5-1,NA,many,TRBJ2-3,TGCGCCAGCAGCCTATTGGACCACACAGATACGCAGTATTTT,CASSLLDHTDTQYF
TRBV5-1,TRBD1,NA,TRBJ1-1,TGCGCCAGCAGCGTGACAGGGATGAACACTGAAGCTTTCTTT,CASSVTGMNTEAFF
TRBV4-2,NA,few,TRBJ1-2,TGTGCCAGCAGCCAAGATGTGGGGGCGAAGCCCAACTTC,CASSQDVGAKPNF
TRBV12-3/TRBV12-4,NA,few,TRBJ1-2,TGTGCCAGCAGTCCCCTCCAACTGGGTGGCTACACCTTC,CASSPLQLGGYTF
TRBV29-1,TRBD2,few,TRBJ2-5,TGCAGCGTTGAAGCACGCGGGGGGGCCGCAGAGACCCAGTACTTC,CSVEARGGAAETQYF
TRBV7-9,TRBD2,NA,TRBJ2-3,TGTGCCAGCAGCCCTAGCGGGGGGGATACGCAGTATTTT,CASSPSGGDTQYF
TRBV3-1,NA,NA,TRBJ1-1,TGTGCCAGCAGCCACCCCTACGGACACGGTGAAGCTTTCTTT,CASSHPYGHGEAFF
TRBV20-1,TRBD2,NA,TRBJ2-3,TGCAGTGCTAGAGTGCCTAGCGGGGATACGCAGTATTTT,CSARVPSGDTQYF
TRBV5-1,NA,few,TRBJ2-3,TGCGCCAGCAGCTTAGCTGGGGGTGAGGAAGATACGCAGTATTTT,CASSLAGGEEDTQYF
TRBV20-1,NA,NA,TRBJ2-5,TGCAGCGGACCCTTGACAGGACAAGAGACCCAGTACTTC,CSGPLTGQETQYF
TRBV4-3,TRBD1,NA,TRBJ2-2,TGCGCCAGCAGCCAAGTGGTGACAGGGATCACCGGGGAGCTGTTTTTT,CASSQVVTGITGELFF
TRBV2,NA,many,TRBJ2-7,TGTGCCAGCAGTTTATCCCCCTCCTACGAGCAGTACTTC,CASSLSPSYEQYF
TRBV28,NA,few,TRBJ1-5,TGTGCCAGCTTTACAGGGTTTCAGCCCCAGCATTTT,CASFTGFQPQHF
TRBV5-1,NA,few,TRBJ1-6,TGCGCCAGCAGGGGGGGAGATGCGAATTCACCCCTCCACTTT,CASRGGDANSPLHF
TRBV20-1,TRBD1,NA,TRBJ1-5,TGCAGTGCTAGCCTGACAGGGGGTGTTTCTAACAATCAGCCCCAGCATTTT,CSASLTGGVSNNQPQHF
TRBV5-1,NA,NA,TRBJ2-7,TGCGCCAGCAGCTTGGAGAACGAGCAGTACTTC,CASSLENEQYF
TRBV5-4,NA,NA,TRBJ2-5,TGTGCCAGCAGCTTGATAGCTGCACCCGAGACCCAGTACTTC,CASSLIAAPETQYF
TRBV6-5,TRBD1,few,TRBJ2-3,TGTGCCAGCAGGGGGACAGGGGTTTTGGATACGCAGTATTTT,CASRGTGVLDTQYF
TRBV28,TRBD2,NA,TRBJ2-1,TGTGCCAGCAGTTTCGTCCGGCTAGCGGGGAGGAAGGATGAGCAGTTCTTC,CASSFVRLAGRKDEQFF
TRBV7-2,NA,NA,TRBJ2-3,TGTGCCAGCAGCTTAGGCAACCTGGGGACAGATACGCAGTATTTT,CASSLGNLGTDTQYF
TRBV7-2,NA,NA,TRBJ1-3,TGTGCCAGCAGCTTACTCCACACCATATATTTT,CASSLLHTIYF
TRBV5-1,TRBD2,few,TRBJ2-5,TGCGCCAGCAGCTTTACGGGGGGGCAAGAGACCCAGTACTTC,CASSFTGGQETQYF
TRBV7-2,NA,many,TRBJ2-3,TGTGCCAGCAGCTTAGACAGGGGCACAGATACGCAGTATTTT,CASSLDRGTDTQYF
TRBV7-2,NA,many,TRBJ2-7,TGTGCCAGCAGCTTAACCACTGGCTCCTACGAGCAGTACTTC,CASSLTTGSYEQYF
TRBV25-1,NA,few,TRBJ2-7,TGTGCCAGCAGTATGACAGGGACTTACGAGCAGTACTTC,CASSMTGTYEQYF
TRBV6-2/TRBV6-3,NA,NA,TRBJ1-1,TGTGCCAGCACCCCTCTCAGGGAAAAAACTGAAGCTTTCTTT,CASTPLREKTEAFF
TRBV28,NA,few,TRBJ2-3,TGTGCCAGCACCCCCGGGTCTAGGCGGTTGACAGATACGCAGTATTTT,CASTPGSRRLTDTQYF
TRBV7-2,TRBD2,many,TRBJ2-1,TGTGCCAGCAGCCATCTAGCGGGAGTCTACAATGAGCAGTTCTTC,CASSHLAGVYNEQFF
TRBV5-1,NA,few,TRBJ2-1,TGCGCCAGCAGCCGGACGACAGGAGGCGGCTACAATGAGCAGTTCTTC,CASSRTTGGGYNEQFF
TRBV7-9,TRBD2,many,TRBJ2-1,TGTGCCAGCAGGGGTAGCGGGAAGGATGAGCAGTTCTTC,CASRGSGKDEQFF
TRBV7-2,NA,NA,TRBJ2-7,TGTGCCAGCAGCGTAGTTGGGGCGGAAAGCGAGCAGTACTTC,CASSVVGAESEQYF
TRBV6-2/TRBV6-3,NA,many,TRBJ2-2,TGTGCCAGCAGTTACGGGGAGGTCTGGGGCACCGGGGAGCTGTTTTTT,CASSYGEVWGTGELFF
TRBV12-3/TRBV12-4,NA,few,TRBJ2-7,TGTGCCAGCAGGGAGGGGAGGAGCTCCTACGAGCAGTACTTC,CASREGRSSYEQYF
TRBV5-6,TRBD2,few,TRBJ2-5,TGTGCCAGCAGCTTTTACAAACCCGGGGGGGCATCAGAGACCCAGTACTTC,CASSFYKPGGASETQYF
TRBV20-1,NA,NA,TRBJ2-7,TGCAGTGCTAGAGATTGGCAGGGTGATGACGAGCAGTACTTC,CSARDWQGDDEQYF
TRBV29-1,TRBD1,NA,TRBJ1-2,TGCAGCGTTCAGCCAGGGGGCCGTGGCTACACCTTC,CSVQPGGRGYTF
TRBV24-1,TRBD1,NA,TRBJ1-1,TGTGCCACCAGTGAGGACAGGGGTGGAAGGACTGAAGCTTTCTTT,CATSEDRGGRTEAFF
TRBV7-9,NA,NA,TRBJ2-1,TGTGCCAGCAGCTTTCAGCATGAGCAGTTCTTC,CASSFQHEQFF
TRBV2,NA,NA,TRBJ2-1,TGTGCCAGCAAAACGGGGGAGTTGTACAATGAGCAGTTCTTC,CASKTGELYNEQFF
TRBV20-1,NA,few,TRBJ1-1,TGCAGTGCTAGACCCCAGGGAGGGTCCGTCACTGAAGCTTTCTTT,CSARPQGGSVTEAFF
TRBV6-5,TRBD1,many,TRBJ1-1,TGTGCCAGCAGTCCCTGGACAGGGAGTGAAGCTTTCTTT,CASSPWTGSEAFF
TRBV6-2/TRBV6-3,NA,NA,TRBJ1-1,TGTGCCAGCACCCCAAGGGCCCAGCCCATGAACACTGAAGCTTTCTTT,CASTPRAQPMNTEAFF
TRBV5-1,TRBD2,many,TRBJ2-5,TGCGCCAGCAGCTTCGCGGGGGTGCAAGAGACCCAGTACTTC,CASSFAGVQETQYF
TRBV6-6,NA,once,TRBJ1-4,TGTGCCAGCAGTTACGAAATAGCTCCCGGTGAAAAACTGTTTTTT,CASSYEIAPGEKLFF
TRBV6-2/TRBV6-3,TRBD1,few,TRBJ2-7,TGTGCCAGCAGCCCTACCGGGACAGGGGGCTACGAGCAGTACTTC,CASSPTGTGGYEQYF
TRBV20-1,TRBD2,few,TRBJ2-4,TGCAGTGCTAGAGCTTTACGCGGGGGTGGAAACATTCAGTACTTC,CSARALRGGGNIQYF